These 22 T cell receptor beta chains were sequenced from one sample in a study of blood T cell repertoires in COVID-19. Method: immunoSEQ multiplex PCR; TCRdb's copy keeps in-frame clones and lacks some. The sample has roughly 91,000 clones, around 80% seen once; the top ten hold about 11%. Sequencing used peripheral blood. The source is a man aged 65 to 79 with acute or convalescent COVID-19.

CDR3 nucleotide sequence: TGTGCCAGTAGCACCGACAGACCCAGTTCACCCCTCCACTTT. Translation gives CASSTDRPSSPLHF. The chain employs TRBV19 and TRBJ1-6, with D maybe TRBD1 (5 bases). Germline V gene sequence: CDR1 LNHDA, CDR2 SQIVND (reference sequence). The ends were cut back, 6 bases at V and 9 bases at J, with 15 bases in the middle. The CDR3 spans 14 residues.

This clone has just one count. The chain has TRBV15 and TRBJ1-1; tentative D call: TRBD1 (6 bases). V was pared by 1 base and J by 1 base, with 10 bases between. This CDR3 region has 15 residues. Germline values: CDR1 LNHNV, CDR2 YYDKDF (reference sequence). DNA for the CDR3: TGTGCCACCAGCAGAGTTCTAGGGGGGAACACTGAAGCTTTCTTT. Translation gives CATSRVLGGNTEAFF.

The chain uses TRBV7-8 and TRBJ2-3; 13 bases agree with TRBD2. The J segment lost 6 bases and the V segment lost 5 bases, leaving 11 bases of the junction unmatched. The CDR3 is made up of 17 amino acids. The V gene's germline CDR1 is SGHVS and CDR2 FQNEAQ. The CDR3 protein is CASSRILAGGPGDTQYF. CDR3 nucleotides: TGTGCCAGCAGCCGCATACTAGCGGGGGGGCCAGGGGATACGCAGTATTTT.

In nucleotides, the CDR3 is TGCGCCAGCAGCTTGGGATCTTCAGGACAGGGGGTATCCGGGGAGCTGTTTTTT. Protein sequence: CASSLGSSGQGVSGELFF. This chain uses TRBV5-1 with TRBJ2-2, with 10 bases aligning to TRBD1. V gave up 0 bases and J gave up 6 bases; unmatched junction bases: 11. The CDR3 totals 18 residues. The germline V gene encodes CDR1 SGHRS and CDR2 YFSETQ.

The chain couples TRBV5-1 to TRBJ1-5; 8 nucleotides line up with TRBD1. Germline loops: CDR1 SGHRS, CDR2 YFSETQ. The V and J ends lost 1 base and 1 base, in that order; junction bases with no gene match: 7. CDR3 length equals 17 residues. The CDR3 loop reads CASSLRPTGESNQPQHF. CDR3 coding DNA: TGCGCCAGCAGCTTGCGCCCGACAGGGGAGAGCAATCAGCCCCAGCATTTT. The full variable domain, completed using reference TRBV5-1 and TRBJ1-5, is KAGVTQTPRYLIKTRGQQVTLSCSPISGHRSVSWYQQTPGQGLQFLFEYFSETQRNKGNFPGRFSGRQFSNSRSEMNVSTLELGDSALYLCASSLRPTGESNQPQHFGDGTRLSIL.

The chain carries TRBV7-8 and TRBJ1-1; 8 nucleotides line up with TRBD1. V was clipped by 5 bases and J by 7 bases; unmatched bases: 6. The CDR3 loop spans 13 amino acids. Germline V gene sequence: CDR1 SGHVS, CDR2 FQNEAQ. The CDR3 region is CASSPRQGNEAFF. The CDR3 DNA follows: TGTGCCAGCAGCCCCCGACAGGGGAATGAAGCTTTCTTT.

This clone was seen only a few times. This rearrangement joins TRBV3-1 (or the pseudogene TRBV3-2) to TRBJ1-2, with D hard to call. V gave up 4 bases and J gave up 0 bases, with 15 bases separating them. The CDR3 loop spans 16 amino acids. In germline, CDR1 is LGHDT, CDR2 YNNKEL (reference sequence). CDR3 DNA: TGTGCCAGCAGCCCTACGCGACGGCTAGCTAACTATGGCTACACCTTC. It specifies CASSPTRRLANYGYTF.

V and J are TRBV5-4 and TRBJ1-2, with 8 bases fitting TRBD1. J was trimmed by 4 bases and V by 1 base; bases with no gene match: 6. The CDR3 is 15 amino acids. Germline lookup yields CDR1 SGHNT and CDR2 YYREEE (reference sequence). The CDR3 DNA is TGTGCCAGCAGCTTGAGGCAGGGGGCGGCCTATGGCTACACCTTC. Translating gives CASSLRQGAAYGYTF.

CDR3 DNA sequence: TGTGCCAGCAGGAGGGCTAGCGGGGGGGATTACGAGCAGTACGTC. Protein sequence: CASRRASGGDYEQYV. The chain links TRBV6-5 to TRBJ2-7; 12 nucleotides match TRBD2. Trimming at V came to 6 bases and at J to 4 bases, leaving 7 bases not matched to a gene. The germline V gene has CDR1 MNHEY and CDR2 SVGAGI. The CDR3 loop spans 15 amino acids.

The CDR3: CASSPRPAGGSTDTQYF. CDR3 nucleotide sequence: TGTGCCAGCTCACCACGGCCAGCCGGGGGTAGCACAGATACGCAGTATTTT. The V gene is TRBV18, the J gene TRBJ2-3; TRBD2 might be the D (6 bases). The germline CDR1 and CDR2 sequences are KGHSH and LQKENI. V was shortened by 1 base and J by 0 bases, with 14 bases between the two germline ends. The CDR3 has 17 residues.

This clone was seen only a few times. The rearrangement joins TRBV7-9 to TRBJ1-3; maybe TRBD1 (6 bases). Germline CDR1 reads SEHNR; CDR2 reads FQNEAQ (reference sequence). This CDR3 contains 17 residues. Trimming took off 5 bases at V and 0 bases at J, with 17 bases between the two ends. As DNA, the CDR3 is TGTGCCAGCAGCGTAGGGGGACTCCGAAGCTCTGGAAACACCATATATTTT. This encodes CASSVGGLRSSGNTIYF.

The rearrangement joins TRBV5-4 to TRBJ2-5, with 9 bases matching TRBD1. The CDR3 is made up of 15 amino acids. Trimming cost V 4 bases and J 5 bases; bases outside gene matches: 9. The germline V gene encodes CDR1 SGHNT and CDR2 YYREEE (reference sequence). The DNA of the CDR3 is TGTGCCAGCAGCCCTCCGGGACAGGGAGGGGAGACCCAGTACTTC. Translated: CASSPPGQGGETQYF.

The J gene is TRBJ1-4, the V gene TRBV6-6; D is unclear. CDR1 MNHNY and CDR2 SVGAGI come from the germline V gene (reference sequence). This CDR3 contains 11 residues. Deletions cut 8 bases from V and 7 bases from J, with 8 bases between. The CDR3 DNA follows: TGTGCCAGCCGTGTTCGTGAAAAACTGTTTTTT. Translation gives CASRVREKLFF.

The chain joins TRBV6-2 or TRBV6-3 to TRBJ2-6; 9 bases match TRBD1. The ends lost 6 bases at V and 2 bases at J; junction bases unmatched: 14. Germline loops: CDR1 MNHEY, CDR2 SVGEGT. The CDR3 covers 19 residues. The CDR3 sequence: CASSTGTGTLRPGANVLTF. The CDR3 bases are TGTGCCAGCAGCACCGGGACAGGGACGCTTCGCCCTGGGGCCAACGTCCTGACTTTC.

This clone appeared a single time. The chain employs TRBV19 and TRBJ2-5; possible D gene TRBD2, 6 bases. The CDR3 consists of 13 residues. V was trimmed by 3 bases and J by 2 bases, leaving 7 bases between them. Germline CDR1 and CDR2: LNHDA and SQIVND (reference sequence). The CDR3 DNA is TGTGCCAGTAGTATGGGACTTCAAGAGACCCAGTACTTC. Its translation is CASSMGLQETQYF. Complete variable domain (other parts from reference TRBV19 and TRBJ2-5): DGGITQSPKYLFRKEGQNVTLSCEQNLNHDAMYWYRQDPGQGLRLIYYSQIVNDFQKGDIAEGYSVSREKKESFPLTVTSAQKNPTAFYLCASSMGLQETQYFGPGTRLLVL.

The genes are TRBV19 and TRBJ1-1; no clear D gene. The CDR3 spans 14 residues. V lost 5 bases to trimming and J lost 0 bases, with 10 bases between them. The germline V gene has CDR1 LNHDA and CDR2 SQIVND (reference sequence). This chain's CDR3 is CASSREDMNTEAFF. CDR3 bases: TGTGCCAGTAGTCGCGAGGATATGAACACTGAAGCTTTCTTT.

V and J are TRBV4-1 and TRBJ2-5; 8 nucleotides align to TRBD2. Losses at the gene ends were 2 bases for V and 2 bases for J; bases not matched to a gene: 7. The CDR3 covers 16 residues. The germline CDR1 and CDR2 sequences are MGHRA and YSYEKL. The CDR3 protein is CASSQSLAGNQETQYF. CDR3 bases: TGCGCCAGCAGCCAAAGTTTAGCGGGGAATCAAGAGACCCAGTACTTC.

This chain connects TRBV15 to TRBJ2-3; 11 nucleotides agree with TRBD2. The CDR3 contains 18 residues. The junction had 8 bases not matched to a gene; V was cut back by 3 bases and J by 0 bases. Germline V gene lookup returns CDR1 LNHNV and CDR2 YYDKDF (reference sequence). The chain's CDR3 is CATSRDIAGGISTDTQYF. The CDR3 nucleotides are TGTGCCACCAGCAGGGACATAGCGGGGGGGATCAGCACAGATACGCAGTATTTT.

CDR3: CAWSVLDSNQPQHF. The DNA for the CDR3 is TGTGCCTGGAGTGTACTAGATTCCAATCAGCCCCAGCATTTT. The rearrangement joins TRBV30 to TRBJ1-5; D remains unclear. Germline loops: CDR1 GTSNPN, CDR2 SVGIG (reference sequence). The CDR3 spans 14 residues. With 0 bases removed from V and 3 bases from J, the gap between germline ends came to 9 bases.

The V call is TRBV10-3, the J call TRBJ1-1, with D perhaps matching TRBD1 (6 bases). CDR3 size: 16 residues. Germline assignment: CDR1 ENHRY and CDR2 SYGVKD. Trimming shortened V by 5 bases and J by 0 bases, and 16 bases separated the two germline ends. Written as DNA, the CDR3 is TGTGCCATCAGTCCGGGACAAGGACGATTGAACACTGAAGCTTTCTTT. This gives the protein CAISPGQGRLNTEAFF.

The DNA of the CDR3 is TGTGCCAGCAGGCCGGACAGGTCCGGGGAGCTGTTTTTT. It codes for CASRPDRSGELFF. This chain connects TRBV2 to TRBJ2-2; 7 nucleotides match TRBD1. The ends lost 6 bases at V and 6 bases at J; junction bases unmatched: 4. Germline CDR1 reads SNHLY; CDR2 reads FYNNEI. The CDR3 runs to 13 residues. Together with reference TRBV2 and TRBJ2-2, the CDR3 gives the full variable domain: EPEVTQTPSHQVTQMGQEVILRCVPISNHLYFYWYRQILGQKVEFLVSFYNNEISEKSEIFDDQFSVERPDGSNFTLKIRSTKLEDSAMYFCASRPDRSGELFFGEGSRLTVL.

The rearrangement joins TRBV24-1 to TRBJ2-5; weak D call: TRBD2 (6 bases). V lost 9 bases and J 2 bases, leaving 18 bases between the germline ends. Germline assignment: CDR1 KGHDR and CDR2 SFDVKD. This CDR3 spans 15 amino acids. CDR3 sequence: CATSRGTGIQETQYF. In DNA, the CDR3 is TGTGCCACCTCCCGGGGGACGGGAATTCAAGAGACCCAGTACTTC.